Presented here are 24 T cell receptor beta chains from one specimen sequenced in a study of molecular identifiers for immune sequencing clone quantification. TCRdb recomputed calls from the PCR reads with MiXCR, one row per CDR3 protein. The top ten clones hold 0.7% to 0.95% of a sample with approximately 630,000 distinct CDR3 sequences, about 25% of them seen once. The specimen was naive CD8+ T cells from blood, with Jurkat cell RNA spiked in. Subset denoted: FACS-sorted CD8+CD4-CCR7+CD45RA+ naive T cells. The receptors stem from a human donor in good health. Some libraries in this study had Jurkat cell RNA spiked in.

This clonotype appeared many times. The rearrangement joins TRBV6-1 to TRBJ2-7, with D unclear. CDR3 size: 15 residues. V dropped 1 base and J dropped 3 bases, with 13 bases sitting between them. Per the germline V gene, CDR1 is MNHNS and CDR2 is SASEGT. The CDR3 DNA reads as TGTGCCAGCAGTGAAGGCGCTATACCCAGCTACGAGCAGTACTTC. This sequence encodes CASSEGAIPSYEQYF.

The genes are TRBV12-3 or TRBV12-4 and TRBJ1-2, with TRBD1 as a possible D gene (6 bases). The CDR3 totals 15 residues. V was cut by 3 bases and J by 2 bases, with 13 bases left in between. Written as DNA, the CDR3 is TGTGCCAGCAGTTTTACCCGGACAGAAAACTATGGCTACACCTTC. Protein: CASSFTRTENYGYTF.

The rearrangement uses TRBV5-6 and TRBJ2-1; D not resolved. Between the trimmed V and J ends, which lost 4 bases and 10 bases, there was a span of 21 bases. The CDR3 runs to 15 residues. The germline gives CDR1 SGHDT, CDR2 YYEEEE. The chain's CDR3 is CASSLWPATIGEQFF. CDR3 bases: TGTGCCAGCAGCCTTTGGCCGGCCACGATAGGGGAGCAGTTCTTC.

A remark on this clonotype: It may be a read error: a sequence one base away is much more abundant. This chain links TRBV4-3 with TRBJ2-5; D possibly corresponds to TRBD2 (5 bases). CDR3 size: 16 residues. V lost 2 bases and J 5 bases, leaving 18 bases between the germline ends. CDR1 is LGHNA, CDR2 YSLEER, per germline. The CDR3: CASSQRGSSSGETQYF. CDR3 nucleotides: TGCGCCAGCAGCCAACGAGGGAGTAGCAGTGGGGAGACCCAGTACTTC.

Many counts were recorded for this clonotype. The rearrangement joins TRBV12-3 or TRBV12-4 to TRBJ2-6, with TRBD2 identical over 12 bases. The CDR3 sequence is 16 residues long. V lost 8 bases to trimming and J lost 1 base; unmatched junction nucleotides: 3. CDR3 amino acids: CASYGLAGSGANVLTF. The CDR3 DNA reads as TGTGCCAGCTATGGACTAGCGGGATCTGGGGCCAACGTCCTGACTTTC.

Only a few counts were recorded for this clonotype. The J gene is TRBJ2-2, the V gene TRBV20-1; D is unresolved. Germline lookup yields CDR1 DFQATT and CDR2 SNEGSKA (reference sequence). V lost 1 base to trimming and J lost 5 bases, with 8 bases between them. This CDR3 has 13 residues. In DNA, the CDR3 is TGCAGTGCTAGAGTTCGTCAAACCGGGGAGCTGTTTTTT. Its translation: CSARVRQTGELFF.

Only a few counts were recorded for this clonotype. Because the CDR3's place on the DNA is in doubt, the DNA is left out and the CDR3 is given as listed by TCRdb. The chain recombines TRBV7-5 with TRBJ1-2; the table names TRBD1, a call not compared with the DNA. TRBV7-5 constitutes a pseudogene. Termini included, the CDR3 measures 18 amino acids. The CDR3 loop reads CISVPEPNRDIENYGYTF.

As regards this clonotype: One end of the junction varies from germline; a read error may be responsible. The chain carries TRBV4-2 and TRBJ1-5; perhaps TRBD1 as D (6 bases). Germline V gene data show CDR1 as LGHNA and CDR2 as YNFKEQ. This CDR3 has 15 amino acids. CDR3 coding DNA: TGTGCCAGCAGCCAAGGTGGGGGGCCTAATCCGCCCCAGCATTTT. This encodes CASSQGGGPNPPQHF.

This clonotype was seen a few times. DNA of the CDR3: TGTGCCAGCAGGACGGGGGGGCTGCCTGAAGCTTTCTTT. It encodes CASRTGGLPEAFF. V gene TRBV5-6 combines with J gene TRBJ1-1; the D gene is possibly TRBD1 (6 bases). This CDR3 is built from 13 residues. The V gene's germline CDR1 is SGHDT and CDR2 YYEEEE. Trimming cost V 5 bases and J 6 bases, with 14 bases left between them.

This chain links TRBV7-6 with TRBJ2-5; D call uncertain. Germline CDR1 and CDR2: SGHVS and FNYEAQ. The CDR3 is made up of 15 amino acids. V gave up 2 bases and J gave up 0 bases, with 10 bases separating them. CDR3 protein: CASSLMRRNQETQYF. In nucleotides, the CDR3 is TGTGCCAGCAGCTTAATGCGGAGAAACCAAGAGACCCAGTACTTC.

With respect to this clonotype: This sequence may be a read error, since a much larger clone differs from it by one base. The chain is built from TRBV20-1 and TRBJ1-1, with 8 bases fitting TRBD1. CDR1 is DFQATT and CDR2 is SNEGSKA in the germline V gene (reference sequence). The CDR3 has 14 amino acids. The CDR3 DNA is TGCGGTGCTAGGTACAGGGGGGTGGACACTGAAGCTTTCTTT. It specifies CGARYRGVDTEAFF.

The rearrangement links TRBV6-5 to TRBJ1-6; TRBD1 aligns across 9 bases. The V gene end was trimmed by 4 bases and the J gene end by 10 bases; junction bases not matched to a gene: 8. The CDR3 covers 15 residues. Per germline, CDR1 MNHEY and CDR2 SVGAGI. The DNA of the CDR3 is TGTGCCAGCAGTTCTTCACAGGGGGCTAGGTCACCCCTCCACTTT. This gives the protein CASSSSQGARSPLHF.

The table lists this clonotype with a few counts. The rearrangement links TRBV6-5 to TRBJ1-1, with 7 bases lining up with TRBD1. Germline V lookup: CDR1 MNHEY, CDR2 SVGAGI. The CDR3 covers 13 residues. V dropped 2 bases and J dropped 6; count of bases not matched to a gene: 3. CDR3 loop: CASSYPQGAEAFF. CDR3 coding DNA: TGTGCCAGCAGTTACCCCCAGGGGGCTGAAGCTTTCTTT.

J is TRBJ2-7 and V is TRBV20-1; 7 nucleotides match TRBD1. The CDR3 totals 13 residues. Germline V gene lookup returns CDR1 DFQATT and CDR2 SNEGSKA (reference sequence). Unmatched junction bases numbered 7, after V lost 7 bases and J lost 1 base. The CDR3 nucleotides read TGCAGTGGACGGAGACAGGGATCCTACGAGCAGTACTTC. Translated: CSGRRQGSYEQYF.

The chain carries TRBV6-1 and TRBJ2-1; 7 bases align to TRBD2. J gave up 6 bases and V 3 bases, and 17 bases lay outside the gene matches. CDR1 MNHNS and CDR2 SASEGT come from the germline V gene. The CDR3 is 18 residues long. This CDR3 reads CASSDKSLGDYLGNEQFF. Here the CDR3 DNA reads TGTGCCAGCAGTGATAAGTCGTTGGGGGACTACTTGGGCAATGAGCAGTTCTTC.

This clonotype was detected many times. CDR3 protein: CASSTTGLIQPQHF. In DNA form, the CDR3 reads TGTGCCAGTAGTACAACAGGGTTAATTCAGCCCCAGCATTTT. V is TRBV19 and J is TRBJ1-5, with D possibly TRBD1 on 6 matching bases. The CDR3 contains 14 residues. Germline V lookup: CDR1 LNHDA, CDR2 SQIVND (reference sequence). V gave up 4 bases and J gave up 6 bases, with 13 bases separating them.

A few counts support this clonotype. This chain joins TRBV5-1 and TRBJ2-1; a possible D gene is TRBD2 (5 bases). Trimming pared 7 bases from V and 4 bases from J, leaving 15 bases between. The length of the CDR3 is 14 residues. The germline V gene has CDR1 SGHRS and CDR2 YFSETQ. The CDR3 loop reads CASVREPTYNEQFF. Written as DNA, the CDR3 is TGCGCCAGCGTCCGGGAACCTACTTACAATGAGCAGTTCTTC.

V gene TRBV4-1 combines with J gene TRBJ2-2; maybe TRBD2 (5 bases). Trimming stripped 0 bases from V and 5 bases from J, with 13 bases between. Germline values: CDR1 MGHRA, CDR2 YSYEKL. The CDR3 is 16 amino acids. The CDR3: CASSQEYAGDTGELFF. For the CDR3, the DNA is TGCGCCAGCAGCCAAGAGTACGCCGGGGATACCGGGGAGCTGTTTTTT.

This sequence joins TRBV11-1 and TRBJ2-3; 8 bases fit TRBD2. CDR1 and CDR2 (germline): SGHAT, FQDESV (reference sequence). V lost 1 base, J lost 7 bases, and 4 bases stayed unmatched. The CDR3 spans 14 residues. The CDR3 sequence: CASSLEASGYTQYF. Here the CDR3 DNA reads TGTGCCAGCAGCTTAGAGGCTAGCGGGTATACGCAGTATTTT.

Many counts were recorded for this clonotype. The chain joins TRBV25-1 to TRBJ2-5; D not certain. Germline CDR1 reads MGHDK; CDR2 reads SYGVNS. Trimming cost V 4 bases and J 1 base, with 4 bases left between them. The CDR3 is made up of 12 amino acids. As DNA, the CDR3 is TGTGCCAGCAGTGCCTTCCAAGAGACCCAGTACTTC. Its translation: CASSAFQETQYF.

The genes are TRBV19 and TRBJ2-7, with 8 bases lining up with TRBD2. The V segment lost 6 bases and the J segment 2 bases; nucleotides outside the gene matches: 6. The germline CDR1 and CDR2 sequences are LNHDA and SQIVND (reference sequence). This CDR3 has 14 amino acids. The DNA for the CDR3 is TGTGCCAGTAGAACTACTAGCGGAGCCTACGAGCAGTACTTC. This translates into CASRTTSGAYEQYF.

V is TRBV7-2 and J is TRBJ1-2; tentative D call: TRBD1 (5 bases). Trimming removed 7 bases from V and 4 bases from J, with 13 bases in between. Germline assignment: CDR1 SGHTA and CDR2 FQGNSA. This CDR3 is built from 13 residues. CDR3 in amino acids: CASNYGGLYGYTF. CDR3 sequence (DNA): TGTGCCAGCAACTACGGGGGTCTCTATGGCTACACCTTC. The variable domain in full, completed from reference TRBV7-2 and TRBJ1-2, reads GAGVSQSPSNKVTEKGKDVELRCDPISGHTALYWYRQSLGQGLEFLIYFQGNSAPDKSGLPSDRFSAERTGGSVSTLTIQRTQQEDSAVYLCASNYGGLYGYTFGSGTRLTVV.

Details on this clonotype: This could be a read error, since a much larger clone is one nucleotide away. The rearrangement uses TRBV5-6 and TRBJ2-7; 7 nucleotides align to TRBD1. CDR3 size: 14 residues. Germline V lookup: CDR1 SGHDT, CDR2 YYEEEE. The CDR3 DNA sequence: TGTGCCAGCAGCTCGGGGACAGCAGCCTACGAGCAGTGCTTC. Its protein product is CASSSGTAAYEQCF.

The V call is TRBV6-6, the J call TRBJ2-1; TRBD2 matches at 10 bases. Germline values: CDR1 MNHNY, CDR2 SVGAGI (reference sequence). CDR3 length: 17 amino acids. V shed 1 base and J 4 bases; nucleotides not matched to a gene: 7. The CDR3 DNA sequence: TGTGCCAGCAGTTACTTGGCTAGCGGGAGTTTGTACAATGAGCAGTTCTTC. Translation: CASSYLASGSLYNEQFF.